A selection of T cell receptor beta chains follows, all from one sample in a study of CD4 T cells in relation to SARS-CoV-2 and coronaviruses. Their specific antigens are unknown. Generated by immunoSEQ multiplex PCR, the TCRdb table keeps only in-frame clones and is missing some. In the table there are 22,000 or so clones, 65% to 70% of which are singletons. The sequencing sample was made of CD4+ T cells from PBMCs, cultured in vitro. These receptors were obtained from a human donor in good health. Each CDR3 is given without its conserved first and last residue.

CDR3aa: AWSRGANTEAF
v_gene: TRBV30
j_gene: TRBJ1-1

CDR3aa: ASSMQGTDTQY
v_gene: TRBV19
j_gene: TRBJ2-3

CDR3aa: ADHLVGGEQF
v_gene: TRBV23-1
j_gene: TRBJ2-1

CDR3aa: ASSPGQGREGAYNEQF
v_gene: TRBV2
j_gene: TRBJ2-1

CDR3aa: AKIRQGGNQPQH
v_gene: TRBV28
j_gene: TRBJ1-5

CDR3aa: ASSLDGVGGLATQY
v_gene: TRBV11-3
j_gene: TRBJ2-3

CDR3aa: ASSLAVNTGELF
v_gene: TRBV19
j_gene: TRBJ2-2

CDR3aa: ASSRDRGHHEQY
v_gene: TRBV2
j_gene: TRBJ2-7

CDR3aa: ASSYSRRAGKAF
v_gene: TRBV6-2/TRBV6-3
j_gene: TRBJ1-1

CDR3aa: ASSSLFSRDTQY
v_gene: TRBV19
j_gene: TRBJ2-5

CDR3aa: ASSQDRWAGTSYEQY
v_gene: TRBV4-1
j_gene: TRBJ2-7

CDR3aa: ASSFSGSQEQY
v_gene: TRBV5-1
j_gene: TRBJ2-7

CDR3aa: ASSLGTSNNEQF
v_gene: TRBV7-7
j_gene: TRBJ2-1

CDR3aa: ASSVRFLYEQY
v_gene: TRBV19
j_gene: TRBJ2-7